This is a list of T cell receptor beta chains from one sample in a study of T-cell reconstitution after alpha-beta-depleted transplantation in children. From the PCR reads, TCRdb called clonotypes with MiXCR, one entry per CDR3 protein. Of roughly 500,000 distinct CDR3 sequences listed, around 17% are singletons. The source was PBMCs from the stem cell graft donor, collected from the stem cell graft. All receptors come from a human donor who donated a stem cell graft to a child with acute lymphoblastic leukemia. CDR3s include the opening cysteine and the closing phenylalanine or tryptophan. For some rows the clone size is stated as once, few or many, or as a class when expanded; others skip it.

few TRBJ2-7 TRBV5-1 CASSLATGHEQYF
. TRBJ1-1 TRBV7-2 CASSRRGSGTEAFF
. TRBJ2-1 TRBV29-1 CSVAFMSSYNEQFF
few TRBJ2-1 TRBV12-3/TRBV12-4 CASTTRDRVGVEQFF
. TRBJ2-1 TRBV6-4 CASSQLAGERNDQFF
few TRBJ2-5 TRBV5-6 CASKREGEETQYF
few TRBJ1-5 TRBV20-1 CSARDGQAPGYQPQHF
many TRBJ2-7 TRBV5-1 CASSLGGRSYEQYF
. TRBJ2-1 TRBV5-1 CASNFGGAYNEHFF
. TRBJ2-5 TRBV5-1 CASSLVSGTGETQYF
. TRBJ2-1 TRBV6-5 CASSHGLAGEQFF
few TRBJ1-5 TRBV5-1 CASSPDNRGGNQPQHF
. TRBJ2-5 TRBV7-9 CASRDGYGETQYF
. TRBJ2-3 TRBV6-1 CASRRLAGTDTQYF
. TRBJ2-1 TRBV14 CASSRGTHTSTLNEQFF
. TRBJ2-5 TRBV5-1 CASSYGSGSETQYF
few TRBJ1-1 TRBV7-2 CASSSKGGANEAFF
. TRBJ2-7 TRBV12-3/TRBV12-4 CASSPGSTFSEQYF
. TRBJ1-1 TRBV7-9 CASSLAVPRRTEAFF
few TRBJ2-3 TRBV11-2 CASSQGQGRWTDTQYF
. TRBJ2-1 TRBV18 CASSPRGGVRNEQFF
few TRBJ2-7 TRBV5-1 CASSLSPVTSSYEQYF
many TRBJ2-5 TRBV20-1 CSASISGRVRETQYF
few TRBJ1-3 TRBV20-1 CSARRPNSGNTIYF
few TRBJ2-3 TRBV9 CASSVARERADTQYF
. TRBJ1-2 TRBV12-5 CASGWTGGYGYTF
few TRBJ2-7 TRBV30 CAWSGVAVPSEQYF
. TRBJ2-7 TRBV19 CASQPGLKHEQYF
few TRBJ1-1 TRBV6-1 CASSEVQWLRSNTEAFF
. TRBJ1-1 TRBV29-1 CSVLGTGGTTEAFF
. TRBJ2-1 TRBV12-3/TRBV12-4 CASSQFSGSSSYNEQFF
. TRBJ1-1 TRBV5-1 CASSLKGNRVSPNTEAFF
few TRBJ2-7 TRBV5-6 CASSTGYSEQYF
few TRBJ2-3 TRBV27 CASSPYPTSGKTDTQYF
. TRBJ2-7 TRBV5-1 CASSRDRDGYEQYF
. TRBJ2-7 TRBV21-1 CASSKGEGDYEQYF
few TRBJ2-7 TRBV21-1 CASSKTLLARHEQYF
. TRBJ2-5 TRBV4-1 CASSHLGGRETQYF
. TRBJ2-3 TRBV12-3/TRBV12-4 CASSLAMAQEGGTDTQYF
few TRBJ2-5 TRBV20-1 CSADRDGAQGETQYF
. TRBJ1-1 TRBV25-1 CASSEYRRGTEAFF
. TRBJ2-5 TRBV27 CASSFLGAQETQYF
. TRBJ1-2 TRBV2 CASSDADYGYTF
. TRBJ2-5 TRBV5-1 CASQLGGRKETQYF
. TRBJ1-1 TRBV14 CASSQGRREAFF
few TRBJ2-7 TRBV20-1 CSADLSGSNREQYF
few TRBJ2-7 TRBV14 CASSQDRGLAGDTYEQYF
. TRBJ2-1 TRBV12-3/TRBV12-4 CASSPLLGSNEQFF
few TRBJ2-5 TRBV5-1 CASSRQVEETQYF
few TRBJ2-3 TRBV29-1 CSVDRGIPLGDTQYF
. TRBJ2-3 TRBV20-1 CSAAGSITDTQYF
. TRBJ1-1 TRBV7-9 CASSLGDRVGTEAFF
. TRBJ2-3 TRBV20-1 CSAGGDSLSLWPTDTQYF
few TRBJ2-7 TRBV25-1 CASSESGRWEQYF
. TRBJ1-3 TRBV19 CASSNPLRSSSGNTIYF